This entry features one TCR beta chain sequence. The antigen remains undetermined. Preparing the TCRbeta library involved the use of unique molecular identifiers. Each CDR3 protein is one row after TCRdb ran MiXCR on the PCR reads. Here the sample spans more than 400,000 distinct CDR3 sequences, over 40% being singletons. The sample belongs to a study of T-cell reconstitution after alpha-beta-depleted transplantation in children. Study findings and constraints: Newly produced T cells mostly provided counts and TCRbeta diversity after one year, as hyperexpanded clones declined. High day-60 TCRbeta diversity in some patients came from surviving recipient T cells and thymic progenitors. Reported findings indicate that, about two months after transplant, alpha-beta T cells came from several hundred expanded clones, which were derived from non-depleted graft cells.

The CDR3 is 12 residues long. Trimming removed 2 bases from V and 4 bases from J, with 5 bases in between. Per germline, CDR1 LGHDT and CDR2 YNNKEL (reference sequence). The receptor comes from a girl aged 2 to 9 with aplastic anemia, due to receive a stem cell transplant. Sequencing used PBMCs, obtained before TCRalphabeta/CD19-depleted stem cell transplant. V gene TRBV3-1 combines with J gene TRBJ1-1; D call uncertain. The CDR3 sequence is CASSQFFTEAFF. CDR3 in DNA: TGTGCCAGCAGCCAATTTTTCACTGAAGCTTTCTTT.